These 3 T cell receptor beta chains came from one sample sequenced in a study of molecular identifiers for immune sequencing clone quantification. TCRdb processed the PCR reads anew with MiXCR; each CDR3 protein has one entry. The repertoire holds 79,000 or so distinct CDR3 sequences, with 25% as singletons. The sequencing input was naive CD8+ T cells from blood, with Jurkat cell RNA spiked in. The subset was: FACS-sorted CD8+CD4-CCR7+CD45RA+ naive T cells. The origin of the receptors is a human donor in good health. Some libraries in this study had Jurkat cell RNA spiked in.

The sample holds many counts of this clonotype. The chain couples TRBV12-3 or TRBV12-4 to TRBJ1-1, with a possible D match to TRBD1 (5 bases). Deletions cut 10 bases from V and 4 bases from J, with 16 bases between. The CDR3 extends over 13 amino acids. CDR3 sequence reads: CATIDRGATEAFF. As DNA, the CDR3 is TGTGCCACCATCGACAGAGGGGCCACTGAAGCTTTCTTT.

This clonotype was seen ten or more times. The chain recombines TRBV5-3 with TRBJ2-1; a possible D gene is TRBD2 (7 bases). TRBV5-3 is annotated as an ORF whose role is uncertain. This CDR3 contains 15 residues. V gave up 4 bases and J gave up 5 bases, with 16 bases separating them. Here the CDR3 reads CARSPPSGGHNEQFF. The DNA for the CDR3 is TGTGCCAGAAGCCCTCCCTCCGGGGGGCACAATGAGCAGTTCTTC.

This clonotype was observed many times. The rearrangement joins TRBV5-1 to TRBJ1-1; possibly TRBD1 for D (5 bases). This CDR3 has 13 residues. Germline loops: CDR1 SGHRS, CDR2 YFSETQ. Trimming shortened V by 4 bases and J by 5 bases, and 12 bases separated the two germline ends. CDR3 nucleotides: TGCGCCAGCAGCACGGGACCGAGGACTGAAGCTTTCTTT. It yields the protein CASSTGPRTEAFF.